The 10 T cell receptor beta chains in this list originate from one sample, sequenced in a study. TCRdb processed the reads anew with MiXCR; each CDR3 protein has one entry. The sample lists 12,000 to 15,000 distinct CDR3 sequences, about 30% occurring once. Source material: blood. The receptors were gathered from a human donor.

By sample fraction, this clonotype is medium-sized (0.01 to 0.1%). The genes are TRBV18 and TRBJ2-3, with a possible D match to TRBD1 (6 bases). This CDR3 has 14 amino acids. Germline-derived CDR1 and CDR2 are KGHSH and LQKENI. V shed 0 bases and J shed 5 bases, with 9 bases lying between them. The CDR3 spells CASSPPGRGDTQYF. The CDR3 DNA reads TGTGCCAGCTCACCACCGGGCAGGGGAGATACGCAGTATTTT.

Relative to its sample, this clonotype is medium-sized (0.01 to 0.1%). This chain uses TRBV4-3 with TRBJ1-3; D is possibly TRBD1 (6 bases). The CDR3 has 17 amino acids. Germline V gene lookup returns CDR1 LGHNA and CDR2 YSLEER. V shed 0 bases and J shed 4 bases, with 16 bases lying between them. The CDR3 is CASSQEKTGQGGNTIYF. The CDR3 nucleotides are TGCGCCAGCAGCCAAGAGAAAACAGGCCAGGGGGGAAACACCATATATTTT.

This clonotype was observed many times. The genes are TRBV4-3 and TRBJ2-1; D not certain. Germline assignment: CDR1 LGHNA and CDR2 YSLEER. V was trimmed by 4 bases and J by 9 bases, leaving 10 bases between them. This CDR3 contains 12 residues. The CDR3 protein is CASSPSWGEQFF. Written as DNA, the CDR3 is TGCGCCAGCAGCCCTTCTTGGGGTGAGCAGTTCTTC.

In the case of this clonotype: A much larger clone lies one base from this, so it may be a read error. The CDR3 reads CASSRQRTGELFF. As DNA, the CDR3 is TGTGCCAGCAGTCGACAGAGAACCGGGGAGCTGTTTTTT. The chain couples TRBV14 to TRBJ2-2; possible D gene TRBD1, 5 bases. The V gene's germline CDR1 is SGHDN and CDR2 FVKESK. There are 13 residues in the CDR3. V dropped 6 bases and J dropped 5 bases, with 10 bases sitting between them. Full variable domain (missing parts from reference TRBV14 and TRBJ2-2): EAGVTQFPSHSVIEKGQTVTLRCDPISGHDNLYWYRRVMGKEIKFLLHFVKESKQDESGMPNNRFLAERTGGTYSTLKVQPAELEDSGVYFCASSRQRTGELFFGEGSRLTVL.

DNA of the CDR3: TGCAGCGGGATGGCCGGTTATGGCTACACCTTC. Residues: CSGMAGYGYTF. V gene TRBV29-1 combines with J gene TRBJ1-2; D is unresolved. CDR3 length equals 11 residues. CDR1 and CDR2 from the germline V gene are SQVTM and ANQGSEA. Trimming pared 7 bases from V and 5 bases from J, leaving 11 bases between.

In this sample, this clonotype turned up many times. The CDR3 reads CSAGPLPRNYEQYF. The DNA for the CDR3 is TGCAGTGCCGGTCCCCTCCCGAGGAACTACGAGCAGTACTTC. The J gene is TRBJ2-7, the V gene TRBV20-1; D is unclear. This CDR3 region has 14 residues. V gave up 6 bases and J gave up 3 bases, with 18 bases separating them. The germline gives CDR1 DFQATT, CDR2 SNEGSKA (reference sequence).

A note on this clonotype: A read error may explain this, as a much larger clone is one base away. The chain employs TRBV4-3 and TRBJ2-7; D gene ambiguous. The CDR3 runs to 13 residues. V shed 0 bases and J shed 7 bases, with 10 bases lying between them. Germline CDR1 reads LGHNA; CDR2 reads YSLEER. The CDR3 bases are TGCGCCAGCAGCCAAGATACGGTGCGAGAGCAGTACTTC. It encodes CASSQDTVREQYF.

The CDR3 spells CASSPPGLVDRDEQYF. CDR3 in DNA: TGCGCCAGCAGCCCACCGGGACTAGTAGATCGGGATGAGCAGTACTTC. The chain links TRBV4-3 to TRBJ2-5, with 8 bases matching TRBD2. The length of the CDR3 is 16 residues. The junction had 18 bases not matched to a gene; V was cut back by 4 bases and J by 11 bases. Looked up from germline, CDR1 is LGHNA and CDR2 is YSLEER.

The chain combines TRBV29-1 with TRBJ1-1; tentatively, D is TRBD1 (5 bases). Trimming removed 7 bases from V and 7 bases from J, with 19 bases in between. The CDR3 spans 13 residues. Germline V gene sequence: CDR1 SQVTM, CDR2 ANQGSEA. The CDR3 DNA follows: TGCAGCGGGTGGCGGGGCCTGAATAGTGAAGCTTTCTTT. Residues: CSGWRGLNSEAFF. The complete variable domain, with remaining parts taken from reference TRBV29-1 and TRBJ1-1, reads SAVISQKPSRDICQRGTSLTIQCQVDSQVTMMFWYRQQPGQSLTLIATANQGSEATYESGFVIDKFPISRPNLTFSTLTVSNMSPEDSSIYLCSGWRGLNSEAFFGQGTRLTVV.

The V call is TRBV18, the J call TRBJ2-3, with D hard to call. CDR3 length equals 14 residues. V lost 0 bases and J 3 bases, leaving 7 bases between the germline ends. Per germline, CDR1 KGHSH and CDR2 LQKENI. CDR3 in amino acids: CASSPPGRTDTQYF. DNA for the CDR3: TGTGCCAGCTCACCACCGGGCAGGACAGATACGCAGTATTTT.